Listed below are T cell receptor beta chains from one sample, sequenced in a study of cytomegalovirus exposure and HLA in healthy donors. Clones were sequenced by immunoSEQ multiplex PCR, and TCRdb holds only the in-frame ones, with some missing. This table holds some 160,000 clones, around 80% found once. The sample consisted of PBMCs. These receptors were obtained from a woman aged 45-59 years in good health and CMV-seronegative. Both conserved end residues are part of each CDR3. The order of the fields is D gene, clone size, CDR3 length, V gene, J gene, CDR3 protein, CDR3 DNA. A D gene is named only where the DNA matches it firmly. Rows give clone size only sometimes, using once, few, many, or a class for an expanded clone.

TRBD1	-	13	TRBV27	TRBJ1-1	CASSPGGNTEAFF	TGTGCCAGCAGTCCAGGGGGGAACACTGAAGCTTTCTTT
-	-	12	TRBV10-3	TRBJ1-4	CAISEEREKLFF	TGTGCCATCAGTGAGGAGAGGGAAAAACTGTTTTTT
TRBD2	-	16	TRBV5-4	TRBJ2-7	CASSRGTAGGSYEQYF	TGTGCCAGCAGTCGGGGTACGGCGGGAGGTTCCTACGAGCAGTACTTC
TRBD2	once	16	TRBV19	TRBJ2-1	CATRRSSGPRDNEQFF	TGTGCCACAAGACGGTCTAGCGGCCCGAGGGACAATGAGCAGTTCTTC
TRBD1	-	17	TRBV4-1	TRBJ1-4	CASSLTQGVGTNEKLFF	TGCGCCAGCAGCCTCACGCAGGGGGTTGGAACTAATGAAAAACTGTTTTTT
-	-	14	TRBV25-1	TRBJ1-1	CASSGAGQGAEAFF	TGTGCCAGCAGTGGGGCGGGGCAAGGGGCTGAAGCTTTCTTT
-	-	16	TRBV28	TRBJ2-3	CASKLIDRDWTDTQYF	TGTGCCAGCAAACTAATCGACAGGGACTGGACAGATACGCAGTATTTT
TRBD2	-	19	TRBV15	TRBJ2-2	CATSRPPGLAGAFTGELFF	TGTGCCACCAGCAGACCACCGGGACTAGCGGGGGCGTTCACCGGGGAGCTGTTTTTT
TRBD1	-	14	TRBV2	TRBJ1-1	CASSDRTGGSEAFF	TGTGCCAGCAGTGATCGGACAGGGGGCTCTGAAGCTTTCTTT
TRBD2	-	16	TRBV6-5	TRBJ2-3	CASSYSDSGGPDTQYF	TGTGCCAGCAGTTACTCGGATAGCGGGGGACCAGATACGCAGTATTTT
-	-	13	TRBV5-6	TRBJ1-1	CASSLWSGTEAFF	TGTGCCAGCAGCTTGTGGTCGGGTACTGAAGCTTTCTTT
-	-	16	TRBV7-3	TRBJ1-2	CASLALSRGRDYGYTF	TGTGCCAGCCTTGCCCTATCCCGAGGTCGCGACTATGGCTACACCTTC
TRBD1	-	17	TRBV11-3	TRBJ2-6	CASSTGQGAAGANVLTF	TGTGCCAGCAGCACCGGACAGGGGGCGGCTGGGGCCAACGTCCTGACTTTC
-	-	14	TRBV10-3	TRBJ1-2	CAISAEVSNYGYTF	TGTGCCATCAGTGCTGAGGTCAGTAACTATGGCTACACCTTC
TRBD2	-	17	TRBV5-1	TRBJ2-5	CASSSVTSGVYQETQYF	TGCGCCAGCAGCTCCGTGACTAGCGGGGTGTACCAAGAGACCCAGTACTTC
-	-	14	TRBV7-6	TRBJ2-3	CASSLATSTDTQYF	TGTGCCAGCAGCTTAGCCACTAGCACAGATACGCAGTATTTT
TRBD2	-	18	TRBV10-2	TRBJ2-7	CASSGGTSGGVVSYEQYF	TGCGCCAGCAGTGGCGGGACTAGCGGGGGTGTTGTCTCCTACGAGCAGTACTTC
TRBD1	-	13	TRBV19	TRBJ1-2	CASNAGQGYGYTF	TGTGCCAGTAATGCGGGACAGGGTTATGGCTACACCTTC
-	once	15	TRBV4-2	TRBJ2-1	CASSQDPPSGNEQFF	TGTGCCAGCAGCCAAGACCCCCCGTCCGGGAATGAGCAGTTCTTC
TRBD2	once	16	TRBV7-6	TRBJ2-3	CASSLVASGGTDTQYF	TGTGCCAGCAGCTTAGTGGCTAGCGGGGGCACAGATACGCAGTATTTT
-	-	11	TRBV20-1	TRBJ2-5	CSARWQETQYF	TGCAGTGCTCGGTGGCAAGAGACCCAGTACTTC
TRBD2	-	17	TRBV9	TRBJ2-2	CASSVGGGSPGDGELFF	TGTGCCAGCAGCGTAGGCGGGGGGTCGCCCGGGGACGGGGAGCTGTTTTTT
-	-	15	TRBV7-9	TRBJ1-2	CASSQTVPGVGGYTF	TGTGCCAGCAGCCAAACCGTCCCAGGGGTAGGAGGCTACACCTTC
-	-	13	TRBV30	TRBJ1-2	CAWSVLRNYGYTF	TGTGCCTGGAGTGTACTTCGTAACTATGGCTACACCTTC
TRBD1	-	14	TRBV27	TRBJ1-2	CASSAMDRFYGYTF	TGTGCCAGCAGTGCCATGGACAGGTTTTATGGCTACACCTTC
TRBD2	few	17	TRBV9	TRBJ2-5	CASSRGLAERYQETQYF	TGTGCCAGCAGCAGGGGACTAGCGGAGAGGTACCAAGAGACCCAGTACTTC
TRBD1	-	13	TRBV28	TRBJ2-7	CSSCILGTGEQYF	TGTAGCAGCTGCATATTGGGGACAGGCGAGCAGTACTTC
-	-	13	TRBV7-2	TRBJ1-1	CASRRDGGEQAFF	TGTGCCAGCAGGCGGGACGGGGGGGAACAAGCTTTCTTT
TRBD2	-	15	TRBV9	TRBJ2-7	CASSRQAGGRQEQYF	TGTGCCAGCAGCCGCCAAGCGGGAGGGCGGCAAGAGCAGTACTTC
-	few	15	TRBV5-1	TRBJ1-4	CASSARTPINEKLFF	TGCGCCAGCAGCGCCAGGACACCTATTAATGAAAAACTGTTTTTT
-	-	13	TRBV29-1	TRBJ1-3	CSVVGQFGNTIYF	TGCAGCGTTGTGGGCCAGTTCGGAAACACCATATATTTT
TRBD2	once	14	TRBV10-3	TRBJ2-4	CAISERTSGNIQYF	TGTGCCATCAGTGAGCGGACTAGCGGAAACATTCAGTACTTC
TRBD1	-	14	TRBV9	TRBJ1-2	CASSTGGSDYGYTF	TGTGCCAGCAGCACAGGGGGCTCGGACTATGGCTACACCTTC
TRBD1	-	17	TRBV28	TRBJ1-2	CASSLSTGTGKSHGYTF	TGTGCCAGCAGTTTGTCTACCGGGACAGGGAAATCCCATGGCTACACCTTC